What follows are 22 T cell receptor beta chains derived from one specimen sequenced in a study of chemoradiotherapy in HPV16-positive cancers. Produced via immunoSEQ multiplex PCR; TCRdb's table is partial and in-frame only. The repertoire consists of about 9,200 clones, with 75% occurring once and the leading ten covering over 30%. The source material was tumor tissue, sampled from a patient who underwent chemoradiotherapy. Source of these receptors: a human donor with HPV-associated anogenital cancer.

The chain carries TRBV18 and TRBJ1-2; TRBD1 aligns across 12 bases. Germline V gives CDR1 KGHSH, CDR2 LQKENI. This CDR3 is 19 amino acids long. J gave up 8 bases and V 3 bases, and 19 bases lay outside the gene matches. CDR3 amino acids: CASSPSGTGGALRAGGYTF. In DNA form, the CDR3 reads TGTGCCAGCTCACCTTCCGGGACAGGGGGCGCGCTCCGCGCCGGGGGCTACACCTTC.

The rearrangement joins TRBV14 to TRBJ2-1; TRBD2 matches 12 bases. The CDR3 loop spans 13 amino acids. Trimming took 3 bases from V and 12 from J; bases not matched to a gene: 3. Germline loops: CDR1 SGHDN, CDR2 FVKESK. CDR3 sequence: CASSQTSGSGQFF. CDR3 coding DNA: TGTGCCAGCAGCCAGACTAGCGGGAGTGGGCAGTTCTTC.

In this sample, this clone turned up once. The chain combines TRBV7-2 with TRBJ1-2; 7 bases fit TRBD1. The CDR3 contains 14 residues. The junction had 12 bases not matched to a gene; V was cut back by 6 bases and J by 8 bases. Germline V gene sequence: CDR1 SGHTA, CDR2 FQGNSA. The chain's CDR3 is CASSKTGPGKGYTF. The CDR3 DNA is TGTGCCAGCAGTAAGACAGGGCCGGGGAAAGGCTACACCTTC.

The chain couples TRBV5-5 to TRBJ1-5, with 7 bases lining up with TRBD1. Germline loops: CDR1 SGHKS, CDR2 YYEKEE (reference sequence). The V segment lost 3 bases and the J segment 6 bases; nucleotides outside the gene matches: 3. This CDR3 region has 13 residues. In DNA, the CDR3 is TGTGCCAGCAGCTCCGACAGGGCTCAGCCCCAGCATTTT. It translates to CASSSDRAQPQHF.

J is TRBJ1-1 and V is TRBV2; the D gene is possibly TRBD1 (5 bases). Trimming took 8 bases from V and 3 from J, leaving 10 bases between them. The CDR3 sequence is 12 residues long. Germline assignment: CDR1 SNHLY and CDR2 FYNNEI. CDR3 nucleotides: TGTGCCAGCCGAGGGGACTACACTGAAGCTTTCTTT. As protein: CASRGDYTEAFF.

This clone was seen a single time. The gene calls are TRBV5-1 and TRBJ2-3; possible D gene TRBD1, 6 bases. Germline V gene lookup returns CDR1 SGHRS and CDR2 YFSETQ. Trimming stripped 3 bases from V and 1 base from J, with 18 bases between. The CDR3 totals 17 residues. CDR3 loop: CASSSRPTGLGTDTQYF. In nucleotides, the CDR3 is TGCGCCAGCAGCTCCCGACCTACAGGGTTGGGCACAGATACGCAGTATTTT. The full variable domain, completed using reference TRBV5-1 and TRBJ2-3, is KAGVTQTPRYLIKTRGQQVTLSCSPISGHRSVSWYQQTPGQGLQFLFEYFSETQRNKGNFPGRFSGRQFSNSRSEMNVSTLELGDSALYLCASSSRPTGLGTDTQYFGPGTRLTVL.

The rearrangement uses TRBV7-9 and TRBJ1-1; no firm D call. Germline CDR1 reads SEHNR; CDR2 reads FQNEAQ (reference sequence). The CDR3 length is 14 residues. V lost 5 bases and J 4 bases, leaving 14 bases between the germline ends. CDR3 sequence reads: CASSAAFRATEAFF. CDR3 nucleotide sequence: TGTGCCAGCAGCGCCGCCTTTAGGGCCACTGAAGCTTTCTTT.

V is TRBV7-6 and J is TRBJ1-1; D is undetermined. Germline-derived CDR1 and CDR2 are SGHVS and FNYEAQ. Between the trimmed V and J ends, which lost 5 bases and 4 bases, there was a span of 11 bases. The CDR3 has 13 residues. The CDR3 DNA reads as TGTGCCAGCAGCAACCGACGGAGCACTGAAGCTTTCTTT. This codes for CASSNRRSTEAFF.

CDR3 sequence: CASSLPREIKRNEQFF. The DNA of the CDR3 is TGTGCCAGCAGCTTACCCAGGGAGATAAAGAGGAATGAGCAGTTCTTC. The V call is TRBV7-9, the J call TRBJ2-1; D tentatively reads TRBD1 or TRBD2 (5 bases each). Germline loops: CDR1 SEHNR, CDR2 FQNEAQ (reference sequence). V shed 2 bases and J shed 7 bases, with 18 bases lying between them. The CDR3 spans 16 residues.

This clone was seen once. The V gene is TRBV12-5, the J gene TRBJ2-1; 7 bases align to TRBD2. The CDR3 is 16 amino acids. V dropped 2 bases and J dropped 0; count of bases not matched to a gene: 4. Per the germline V gene, CDR1 is LGHNT and CDR2 is FRNRAP. The CDR3 protein is CASGLTAGSSYNEQFF. The CDR3 coding sequence is TGTGCTAGTGGTTTGACAGCGGGGAGCTCCTACAATGAGCAGTTCTTC.

This clone has only a few counts. V is TRBV11-3 and J is TRBJ2-5; D possibly corresponds to TRBD2 (6 bases). Germline V gives CDR1 SGHNT, CDR2 YENEEA. The V end was cut by 3 bases, the J end by 3 bases, with 11 bases between. This CDR3 region has 14 residues. CDR3 sequence (DNA): TGTGCCAGCAGCTTGTTATGGACTAAAGAGACCCAGTACTTC. This encodes CASSLLWTKETQYF.

The chain uses TRBV7-9 and TRBJ1-4; D may be TRBD1 (6 bases). The V gene's germline CDR1 is SEHNR and CDR2 FQNEAQ (reference sequence). CDR3 length equals 14 residues. V was trimmed by 5 bases and J by 5 bases, leaving 12 bases between them. The DNA of the CDR3 is TGTGCCAGCAGCGACGAGGGGGTCAATGAAAAACTGTTTTTT. Translated: CASSDEGVNEKLFF.

A few counts support this clone. This sequence joins TRBV6-5 and TRBJ2-1; tentative D call: TRBD2 (6 bases). The CDR3 runs 14 residues. V was cut by 5 bases and J by 5 bases, with 13 bases left in between. The germline V gene has CDR1 MNHEY and CDR2 SVGAGI. Here the CDR3 reads CASSLPGLDNEQFF. CDR3 in DNA: TGTGCCAGCAGTCTCCCGGGACTCGACAATGAGCAGTTCTTC.

The sample holds a few counts of this clone. The gene calls are TRBV9 and TRBJ1-2; TRBD1 is a possible D gene (6 bases). This CDR3 has 14 residues. The ends were cut back, 4 bases at V and 7 bases at J, with 17 bases in the middle. Germline CDR1 and CDR2: SGDLS and YYNGEE. The CDR3 loop is CASSLGGLLGGYTF. DNA of the CDR3: TGTGCCAGCAGCTTAGGGGGGCTCCTAGGTGGCTACACCTTC.

The chain links TRBV4-1 to TRBJ2-6; D is possibly TRBD2 (7 bases). The CDR3 has 19 amino acids. Trimming cost V 3 bases and J 0 bases, with 18 bases left between them. Germline loops: CDR1 MGHRA, CDR2 YSYEKL. The CDR3 sequence: CASSHQGGGRGSGANVLTF. Written as DNA, the CDR3 is TGCGCCAGCAGCCATCAAGGGGGGGGTAGGGGCTCTGGGGCCAACGTCCTGACTTTC.

In its sample, this clone ranks as medium-sized. The V call is TRBV9, the J call TRBJ1-1, with TRBD1 identical over 7 bases. The V gene end was trimmed by 2 bases and the J gene end by 5 bases; junction bases not matched to a gene: 9. The CDR3 covers 15 residues. Germline V gene data show CDR1 as SGDLS and CDR2 as YYNGEE. In DNA, the CDR3 is TGTGCCAGCAGCGTGGCTGAGGGGGCGCAGACTGAAGCTTTCTTT. Translation: CASSVAEGAQTEAFF.

The chain is built from TRBV19 and TRBJ2-7; 9 bases line up with TRBD1. Germline V gives CDR1 LNHDA, CDR2 SQIVND (reference sequence). V gave up 3 bases and J gave up 4 bases; unmatched junction bases: 7. CDR3 length equals 15 residues. CDR3 nucleotide sequence: TGTGCCAGTAGTATCTGGGGACAGGGAGTGTACGAGCAGTACTTC. This translates into CASSIWGQGVYEQYF. Drawing the rest from reference TRBV19 and TRBJ2-7, the complete variable domain is DGGITQSPKYLFRKEGQNVTLSCEQNLNHDAMYWYRQDPGQGLRLIYYSQIVNDFQKGDIAEGYSVSREKKESFPLTVTSAQKNPTAFYLCASSIWGQGVYEQYFGPGTRLTVT.

The rearrangement links TRBV10-3 to TRBJ1-4, with D uncertain. V was clipped by 10 bases and J by 0 bases, with 9 bases between them. CDR3 size: 13 residues. Germline V gives CDR1 ENHRY, CDR2 SYGVKD. CDR3 coding DNA: TGTGCCACCGAGGACTCAACTAATGAAAAACTGTTTTTT. Its translation is CATEDSTNEKLFF.

V and J are TRBV15 and TRBJ1-4; D is undetermined. The CDR3 contains 15 residues. Germline CDR1 LNHNV, CDR2 YYDKDF (reference sequence). Trimming removed 9 bases from V and 0 bases from J, with 14 bases in between. The CDR3 is CATVSLAATNEKLFF. CDR3 coding DNA: TGTGCCACGGTGAGCCTAGCAGCAACTAATGAAAAACTGTTTTTT.

DNA of the CDR3: TGTGCCAGCAGCTGGGGACAGCTCTCTGGAAACACCATATATTTT. Residues: CASSWGQLSGNTIYF. V gene TRBV14 combines with J gene TRBJ1-3, with 7 bases lining up with TRBD1. J lost 0 bases, V lost 5 bases, and 4 bases had no gene match. Per the germline V gene, CDR1 is SGHDN and CDR2 is FVKESK. The CDR3 length is 15 residues.

The chain couples TRBV4-3 to TRBJ2-1; D is uncertain. V was clipped by 6 bases and J by 4 bases, with 16 bases between them. The length of the CDR3 is 15 residues. Germline V CDR1 and CDR2: LGHNA, YSLEER. For the CDR3, the DNA is TGCGCCAGCAGTCATGAACTGGGTTCGTACAATGAGCAGTTCTTC. Residues: CASSHELGSYNEQFF.

The rearrangement uses TRBV28 and TRBJ1-5; TRBD1 agrees at 8 bases. V shed 6 bases, J shed 4 bases, and the junction held 2 bases outside the gene matches. The CDR3 extends over 13 amino acids. Germline assignment: CDR1 MDHEN and CDR2 SYDVKM. The CDR3 DNA is TGTGCCAGCAGACACAGGGGGAATCAGCCCCAGCATTTT. Protein product: CASRHRGNQPQHF.